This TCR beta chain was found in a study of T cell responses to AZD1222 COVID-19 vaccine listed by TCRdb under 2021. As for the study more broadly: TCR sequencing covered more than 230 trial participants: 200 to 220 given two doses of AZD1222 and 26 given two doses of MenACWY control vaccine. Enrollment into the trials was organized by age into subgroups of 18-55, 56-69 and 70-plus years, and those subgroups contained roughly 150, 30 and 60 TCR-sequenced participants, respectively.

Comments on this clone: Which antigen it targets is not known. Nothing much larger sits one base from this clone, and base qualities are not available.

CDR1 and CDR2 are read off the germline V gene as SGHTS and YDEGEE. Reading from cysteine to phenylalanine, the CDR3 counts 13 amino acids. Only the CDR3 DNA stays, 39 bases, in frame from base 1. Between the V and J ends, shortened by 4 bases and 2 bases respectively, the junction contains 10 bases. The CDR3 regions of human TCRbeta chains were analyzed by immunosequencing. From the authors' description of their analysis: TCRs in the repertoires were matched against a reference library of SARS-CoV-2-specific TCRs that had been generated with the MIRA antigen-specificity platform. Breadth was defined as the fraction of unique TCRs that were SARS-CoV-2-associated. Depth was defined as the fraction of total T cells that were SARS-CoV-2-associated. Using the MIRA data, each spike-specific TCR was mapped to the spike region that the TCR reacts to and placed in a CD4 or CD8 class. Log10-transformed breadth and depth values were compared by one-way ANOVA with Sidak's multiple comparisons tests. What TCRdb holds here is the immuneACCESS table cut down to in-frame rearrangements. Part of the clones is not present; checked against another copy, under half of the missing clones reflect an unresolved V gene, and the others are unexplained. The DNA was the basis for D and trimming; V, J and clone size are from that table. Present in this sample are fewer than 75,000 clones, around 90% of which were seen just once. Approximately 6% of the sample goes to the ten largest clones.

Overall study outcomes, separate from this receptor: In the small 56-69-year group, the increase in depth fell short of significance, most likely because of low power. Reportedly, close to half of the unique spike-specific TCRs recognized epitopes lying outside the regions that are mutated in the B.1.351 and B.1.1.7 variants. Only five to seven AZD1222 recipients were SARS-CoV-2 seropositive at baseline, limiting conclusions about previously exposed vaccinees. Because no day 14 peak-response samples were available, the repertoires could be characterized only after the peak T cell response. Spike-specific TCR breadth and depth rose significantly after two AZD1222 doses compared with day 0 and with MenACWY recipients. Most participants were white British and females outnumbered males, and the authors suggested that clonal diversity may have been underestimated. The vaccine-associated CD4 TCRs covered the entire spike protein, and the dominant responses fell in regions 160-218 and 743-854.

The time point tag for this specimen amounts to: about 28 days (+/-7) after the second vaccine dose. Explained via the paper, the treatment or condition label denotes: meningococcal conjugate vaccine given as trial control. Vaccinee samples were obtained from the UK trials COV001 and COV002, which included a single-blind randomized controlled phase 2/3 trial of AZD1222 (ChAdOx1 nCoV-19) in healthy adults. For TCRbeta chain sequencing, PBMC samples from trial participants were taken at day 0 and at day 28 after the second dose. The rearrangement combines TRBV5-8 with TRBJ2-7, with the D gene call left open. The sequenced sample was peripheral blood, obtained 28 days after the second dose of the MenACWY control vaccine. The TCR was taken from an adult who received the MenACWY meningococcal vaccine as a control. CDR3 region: CASSVSQTYEQYF. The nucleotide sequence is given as TGTGCCAGCAGCGTGTCACAGACCTACGAGCAGTACTTC. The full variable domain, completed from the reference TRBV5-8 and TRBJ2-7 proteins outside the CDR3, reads EAGVTQSPTHLIKTRGQQATLRCSPISGHTSVYWYQQALGLGLQFLLWYDEGEERNRGNFPPRFSGRQFPNYSSELNVNALELEDSALYLCASSVSQTYEQYFGPGTRLTVT.